This T cell receptor beta chain emerged from a study of early T cells in non-severe SARS-CoV-2 infection. From germline, CDR1 is MNHNY and CDR2 SVGAGI (reference sequence). The CDR3 runs 13 residues. Trimming shortened V by 4 bases and J by 7 bases, and 11 bases separated the two germline ends. This clonotype was found many times. Via MiXCR, TCRdb re-called the 5' RACE reads, giving one row per CDR3 protein. The sample lists 35,000 to 45,000 distinct CDR3 sequences, 10% to 15% seen once, with roughly a sixth in the top ten. The rearrangement links TRBV6-6 to TRBJ1-5; no definite D call. The specimen was whole blood. The receptor was isolated from an adult who was a healthcare worker with PCR-confirmed SARS-CoV-2 infection or an uninfected control (not recorded which). CDR3 DNA: TGTGCCAGCAGTTTCGGGGAGGCCCAGCCCCAGCATTTT. Residues: CASSFGEAQPQHF.